Below, 16 T cell receptor beta chains from the same sample are listed, as sequenced in a study of CD4 T cells in lung cancer. Lymphocytes from approximately 6-12 tumor fragments were cultured for 30 to 40 days with roughly 5,400 U/mL IL2. Here immunoSEQ multiplex PCR was the method, and the copy in TCRdb shows in-frame clones only, minus some. The profile shows about 1,200 clones, around 60% of them singletons. For these receptors, no antigen is known. Sequencing was performed on cultured cells derived from lung. These receptors all come from a woman aged 55-75 years with non-small cell lung cancer.

The chain joins TRBV7-2 to TRBJ1-3; D is perhaps TRBD1 (6 bases). V was pared by 2 bases and J by 0 bases, with 11 bases between. Germline V lookup: CDR1 SGHTA, CDR2 FQGNSA. The CDR3 runs to 16 residues. CDR3 in amino acids: CASSLQTGGSGNTIYF. The CDR3 DNA reads as TGTGCCAGCAGCTTACAGACAGGTGGCTCTGGAAACACCATATATTTT.

V and J are TRBV2 and TRBJ1-4; 9 bases align to TRBD1. The CDR3 is 16 residues long. The germline gives CDR1 SNHLY, CDR2 FYNNEI. Losses at the gene ends were 8 bases for V and 7 bases for J; bases not matched to a gene: 14. The CDR3 region has the DNA TGTGCCAGCGCGGACGGTTGGACAGGGGTGGGTGAAAAACTGTTTTTT. Translation gives CASADGWTGVGEKLFF.

V and J are TRBV4-1 and TRBJ1-1, with D tentatively TRBD1 (6 bases). The CDR3 length is 14 residues. Germline assignment: CDR1 MGHRA and CDR2 YSYEKL. V was pared by 5 bases and J by 2 bases, with 12 bases between. Here the CDR3 DNA reads TGCGCCAGCAGCGGAGGGGGGGGAAACACTGAAGCTTTCTTT. Translation: CASSGGGGNTEAFF.

The chain couples TRBV5-5 to TRBJ2-7; the match to TRBD1 covers 9 bases. Germline CDR1 and CDR2: SGHKS and YYEKEE (reference sequence). The V and J ends lost 4 bases and 7 bases, in that order; junction bases with no gene match: 6. The CDR3 consists of 13 residues. The CDR3 sequence is CASSVTGGKEQYF. CDR3 DNA: TGTGCCAGCAGCGTGACAGGGGGGAAAGAGCAGTACTTC.

The chain joins TRBV7-8 to TRBJ1-2; D may be TRBD1 (5 bases). The CDR3 extends over 13 amino acids. Trimming pared 2 bases from V and 8 bases from J, leaving 12 bases between. CDR1 and CDR2 from the germline V gene are SGHVS and FQNEAQ. The CDR3 DNA is TGTGCCAGCAGCTTATTGACAGCCTCGGGCTACACCTTC. Protein sequence: CASSLLTASGYTF.

This chain joins TRBV5-4 and TRBJ2-1; 15 positions agree with TRBD2. After removal of 4 bases from V and 5 bases from J, the junction contained 4 bases not matched to a gene. This CDR3 contains 16 residues. Germline CDR1 SGHNT, CDR2 YYREEE (reference sequence). The CDR3 sequence is CASSSRTSGGDNEQFF. In nucleotides, the CDR3 is TGTGCCAGCAGCAGCCGGACTAGCGGGGGGGACAATGAGCAGTTCTTC.

Comment on this clone: With only one base between it and a far larger clone, this is likely a read error. Within the sample, other DNA sequences also encode this same CDR3. J is TRBJ2-7 and V is TRBV5-2; TRBD2 was called by the table and not checked on the DNA. TRBV5-2 is classified as a pseudogene. This CDR3 is built from 13 residues. CDR3 sequence reads: CASSQTRGAPRNF. In nucleotides, the CDR3 is TGTGCCAGCAGCCAGACACGGGGGGCCCCCAGGAACTTC.

This clone was detected once. The chain recombines TRBV9 with TRBJ2-5; no clear D gene. The V gene lost 0 bases and the J gene lost 3 bases, with 6 bases spanning the gap. The germline CDR1 and CDR2 sequences are SGDLS and YYNGEE. The CDR3 covers 13 residues. The CDR3 sequence: CASSVGLKETQYF. The CDR3 region has the DNA TGTGCCAGCAGCGTAGGGCTGAAAGAGACCCAGTACTTC.

The chain uses TRBV5-1 and TRBJ2-1, with TRBD2 matching 9 bases. The J segment lost 8 bases and the V segment lost 0 bases, leaving 6 bases of the junction unmatched. This CDR3 comprises 15 residues. Germline V gene sequence: CDR1 SGHRS, CDR2 YFSETQ. The DNA of the CDR3 is TGCGCCAGCAGCTTGGGACTAGCGGATCTCTATGAGCAGTTCTTC. This translates into CASSLGLADLYEQFF.

A remark on this clone: This may stem from a read error, because a much larger clone lies one nucleotide away. The identical CDR3 is also encoded by other nucleotide sequences in the sample. This chain's CDR3 is CASSQTRGAPRNF. CDR3 DNA: TGCGCCAGCAGCCAGACACGGGGGGCCCCCAGGAACTTC. The chain employs TRBV5-2 and TRBJ2-7; the table gives TRBD2 as D, unverified against the DNA. TRBV5-2 is shown as a pseudogene. This CDR3 comprises 13 residues.

The chain employs TRBV10-3 and TRBJ1-5; the D is unclear. This CDR3 is 14 amino acids long. V lost 4 bases to trimming and J lost 6 bases, with 13 bases between them. The germline CDR1 and CDR2 sequences are ENHRY and SYGVKD. The CDR3 DNA is TGTGCCATCAGTGGGACGGCTGGTGCTCAGCCCCAGCATTTT. This encodes CAISGTAGAQPQHF.

This chain's CDR3 is CASSPSGTAQETQYF. CDR3 in DNA: TGTGCCAGCAGCCCCTCCGGGACAGCACAAGAGACCCAGTACTTC. The chain carries TRBV6-6 and TRBJ2-5, with 7 bases lining up with TRBD1. Germline V CDR1 and CDR2: MNHNY, SVGAGI (reference sequence). The CDR3 contains 15 residues. Trimming at V came to 6 bases and at J to 2 bases, leaving 9 bases not matched to a gene.

CDR3 nucleotide sequence: TGTGCCAGTAGTATAAGGAGGGGGGCCAGAAATGAGCAGTTCTTC. This translates into CASSIRRGARNEQFF. This chain links TRBV19 with TRBJ2-1; D may match TRBD1 or TRBD2 (6 bases each). The CDR3 consists of 15 residues. Germline V gene sequence: CDR1 LNHDA, CDR2 SQIVND (reference sequence). With 2 bases removed from V and 7 bases from J, the gap between germline ends came to 15 bases.

This clone turned up a few times. The chain joins TRBV7-3 to TRBJ2-3; 7 bases align to TRBD2. CDR1 is SGHTA, CDR2 FQGTGA, per germline. The CDR3 is 14 amino acids. The J segment lost 2 bases and the V segment lost 10 bases, leaving 9 bases of the junction unmatched. In DNA form, the CDR3 reads TGTGCCACCCGAACGCGGGGGTACACAGATACGCAGTATTTT. Amino acids: CATRTRGYTDTQYF.

V is TRBV9 and J is TRBJ2-3; D gene ambiguous. Germline V lookup: CDR1 SGDLS, CDR2 YYNGEE. V lost 0 bases and J 2 bases, leaving 13 bases between the germline ends. The CDR3 loop spans 16 amino acids. The chain's CDR3 is CASSVGGRSPTDTQYF. The CDR3 DNA reads as TGTGCCAGCAGCGTAGGAGGCAGGTCCCCCACAGATACGCAGTATTTT.

The rearrangement links TRBV2 to TRBJ2-3; 10 bases are a match to TRBD2. The CDR3 contains 17 residues. CDR1 SNHLY and CDR2 FYNNEI come from the germline V gene. V was pared by 3 bases and J by 0 bases, with 6 bases of the junction left unmatched. This chain's CDR3 is CASSDPMTSGSTDTQYF. CDR3 nucleotide sequence: TGTGCCAGCAGTGACCCTATGACTAGCGGGAGCACAGATACGCAGTATTTT.